This entry concerns a single T cell receptor (beta chain). There are a few counts of this clonotype. Its binding antigen is unknown. It has no much larger one-base neighbor in the sample; base qualities were not kept. To demonstrate the VDJtools post-analysis software, TCR beta repertoires were profiled from the peripheral blood of 13 young patients with multiple sclerosis. Multiple sclerosis patients were children and adolescents aged about 6 to 16 years. This sample was taken from a study of post-analysis software for immune sequencing data (dated by TCRdb to the mid-2010s). In the study overall: Recorded disease courses included relapsing-remitting, secondary progressive and progressive-relapsing multiple sclerosis, with some patients lacking subtype annotation. Patient repertoires were compared against roughly 12 previously published healthy control repertoires from donors aged roughly 6 to 25 years. A subset of samples was prepared in parallel using single-end sample barcoding, then pooled and co-amplified after Illumina adapter ligation.

Libraries came from PCR. TCRdb shows the sequencer as Illumina HiSeq 2500. Unique molecular identifiers were incorporated into TCR beta cDNA libraries to reduce PCR and sequencing biases. Every 1 to 10 million input T cells yielded 500,000 or so cDNA molecules, meaning each molecule approximated one T cell. The patient libraries were prepared and sequenced using the same protocol as the earlier healthy control dataset. Samples belonging to the same batch were prepared together, multiplexed and sequenced on a shared HiSeq lane. In the paper's pipeline: Raw barcoded reads were processed with MIGEC, and single-read molecular identifier groups were discarded before consensus assembly and CDR3 extraction. VDJtools was used for post-analysis of the clonotype tables, and diversity was normalized by down-sampling every dataset to the size of the smallest sample. Repertoire overlap clustering matched CDR3 amino acid but not nucleotide sequences to correct batch-related cross-sample contamination. TCRdb redid the processing of the public reads, applying fastp at Q25 and MiXCR, and retained in-frame beta chains. Rows with a matching CDR3 protein are joined into one entry that keeps the most common DNA and genes. The V and J calls were not made by the authors but by TCRdb's processing. The sample table shows roughly 570,000 distinct CDR3 sequences, and approximately 31% are seen once. Of the sample, roughly 6% falls within the top ten clones.

According to the germline V gene, CDR1 reads SGHRS and CDR2 reads YFSETQ. Including the terminal cysteine and phenylalanine, the CDR3 comprises 15 residues. Only the CDR3 part of the read is kept: 45 bases, read in frame from the first base. V and J are trimmed by 1 base and 0 bases, and the gene matches miss 4 bases of the junction. What the authors observed across the whole study: The control group was slightly older than the multiple sclerosis patient group. Significantly higher frequencies in patients than in controls were found for roughly 5 TRBV segments, including TRBV5-6, TRBV5-1 and TRBV20-1. Normalized Chao1 diversity was significantly lower in multiple sclerosis patients than controls, suggesting substantial peripheral T-cell clonal expansion. Direct clustering with F measure showed strong co-clustering of samples prepared in the same batch, prompting a batch-effect correction.

Here the chain combines TRBV5-1 and TRBJ2-7; the central 7 bases match TRBD2. The receptor's source is a girl under 18 with multiple sclerosis. Material: blood. The bases are TGCGCCAGCAGCTTGTACGGGGGGTCCTCCTACGAGCAGTACTTC. It encodes CASSLYGGSSYEQYF.